Listed below are T cell receptor beta chains from one sample, sequenced in a study of shared clonotypes between healthy human individuals. Libraries were prepared by immunoSEQ multiplex PCR; TCRdb keeps only in-frame clonotypes and omits some of them. The repertoire consists of hundreds of thousands of clones, with 73% occurring once and the leading ten covering more than 1.5%. Sequenced: memory CD4+ T cells sorted from blood. Every receptor here comes from a woman aged 25 to 39 in good health. Each CDR3 is given with its conserved first and last residue. Fields, in order: CDR3 DNA, CDR3 protein, clone size, J gene, V gene, D gene. D genes are given only for firm matches. A clone size is listed for some rows: how often the clone was seen (once, few, many), or a class if it is expanded.

TGTGCCAGCAGTGGACTTGGGGCCAAAAACATTCAGTACTTC | CASSGLGAKNIQYF | NA | TRBJ2-4 | TRBV2 | NA
TGCAGCGTAGGGGATTCGGGTGGCTACACCTTC | CSVGDSGGYTF | few | TRBJ1-2 | TRBV29-1 | NA
TGTGCCAGCAGTTACAGCTTCGACAGATTCACAGATACGCAGTATTTT | CASSYSFDRFTDTQYF | NA | TRBJ2-3 | TRBV6-5 | NA
TGTGCCAGCAGTAGCGGGAGATTAGATACGCAGTATTTT | CASSSGRLDTQYF | few | TRBJ2-3 | TRBV6-5 | TRBD2
NA | CASSPVGQGSTFF | NA | TRBJ1-1 | TRBV18 | NA
TGTGCCAGCAGCTCAACAGGAGGCTATGGCTACACCTTC | CASSSTGGYGYTF | NA | TRBJ1-2 | TRBV7-9 | NA
TGTGCCAGCAGTGCCTTCCGAGGCTCCTACAATGAGCAGTTCTTC | CASSAFRGSYNEQFF | few | TRBJ2-1 | TRBV6-5 | NA
TGTGCCAGCAGTTTGTGGACTAGCGGGAGTATCACAGATACGCAGTATTTT | CASSLWTSGSITDTQYF | few | TRBJ2-3 | TRBV28 | TRBD2
TGTGCCAGCAGCTTAGTTTCGAACAGTCCGAACACTGAAGCTTTCTTT | CASSLVSNSPNTEAFF | once | TRBJ1-1 | TRBV7-9 | NA
TGTGCCAGCAGCTTATATGACGGGGGCGGAGAGACCCAGTACTTC | CASSLYDGGGETQYF | NA | TRBJ2-5 | TRBV11-2 | NA
TGTGCCAGTAGTCTTACAGGGGGAAATCAGCCCCAGCATTTT | CASSLTGGNQPQHF | NA | TRBJ1-5 | TRBV19 | TRBD1
TGTGCCAGCGGGGGGACCCTCGGAAACACCATATATTTT | CASGGTLGNTIYF | NA | TRBJ1-3 | TRBV28 | NA
TGCGCCAGCAGCTTGGCCTCCGATAACTATGGCTACACCTTC | CASSLASDNYGYTF | NA | TRBJ1-2 | TRBV5-1 | NA
TGTGCCAGCACTAGGGGTTATGACAATCAGCCCCAGCATTTT | CASTRGYDNQPQHF | NA | TRBJ1-5 | TRBV2 | NA
TGTGCCAGTAGTATCGTGGGTTCTGGCAATCAGCCCCAGCATTTT | CASSIVGSGNQPQHF | many | TRBJ1-5 | TRBV19 | NA
TGTGCCAGCTCGGAAGGGGGCCGGCAGCCCCAGCATTTT | CASSEGGRQPQHF | NA | TRBJ1-5 | TRBV6-5 | TRBD1
TGTGCCAGCAGCTCGACTAGCGGGAGTATGTCCTCCTACAATGAGCAGTTCTTC | CASSSTSGSMSSYNEQFF | NA | TRBJ2-1 | TRBV11-3 | TRBD2
TGTGCCAGCAGCGGTTGGTGGGAGGGGTACAATGAGCAGTTCTTC | CASSGWWEGYNEQFF | NA | TRBJ2-1 | TRBV2 | TRBD2
TGTGCCAGCAGCTTAGGTTGGGGGCTTGACACTGAAGCTTTCTTT | CASSLGWGLDTEAFF | NA | TRBJ1-1 | TRBV7-8 | NA
TGTGCCAGCAGCCCGGGACAGGGTGGATCTCGCTACGAGCAGTACTTC | CASSPGQGGSRYEQYF | NA | TRBJ2-7 | TRBV5-5 | TRBD1
TGTGCCAGAAAACCCGAGCGGTATAGCAATCAGCCCCAGCATTTT | CARKPERYSNQPQHF | NA | TRBJ1-5 | TRBV6-8 | NA
TGTGCCAGCTCACCTGGGACAGGGTCCTACGAGCAGTACTTC | CASSPGTGSYEQYF | NA | TRBJ2-7 | TRBV18 | TRBD1
TGCGCCAGCAGCCCCGGGACGACTAACTATGGCTACACCTTC | CASSPGTTNYGYTF | few | TRBJ1-2 | TRBV5-1 | NA
TGTGCCAGCAGTTACACGGCGGCCACTGGGGCCCAGTACTTC | CASSYTAATGAQYF | NA | TRBJ2-5 | TRBV6-5 | NA
TGCGCCAGCAGCTCCCCAGGGGGTGGGCGTTGGGAAGATACGCAGTATTTT | CASSSPGGGRWEDTQYF | NA | TRBJ2-3 | TRBV5-1 | TRBD1
TGTGCCAGCAGCCCTATCGGGACAGGGCAGAAGAATCAGCCCCAGCATTTT | CASSPIGTGQKNQPQHF | NA | TRBJ1-5 | TRBV7-9 | TRBD1
TGTGCCAGCAGCCAAGATATGTTCACAGATACGCAGTATTTT | CASSQDMFTDTQYF | NA | TRBJ2-3 | TRBV4-2 | NA
TGTGCCAGCAACTCGCGGGACAGTTTTAACTATGGCTACACCTTC | CASNSRDSFNYGYTF | NA | TRBJ1-2 | TRBV7-2 | TRBD1
TGTGCCAGCAGCGCCAGGAGCACCGGGGAGCTGTTTTTT | CASSARSTGELFF | NA | TRBJ2-2 | TRBV9 | NA
TGTGCCAGCAGCAACAGGGGGCTAGAGACCCAGTACTTC | CASSNRGLETQYF | NA | TRBJ2-5 | TRBV11-2 | TRBD1
TGCGCCAGCAGCCCCCCCCCGGGGACTAGCGGCTACAATGAGCAGTTCTTC | CASSPPPGTSGYNEQFF | NA | TRBJ2-1 | TRBV4-1 | TRBD2
TGTGCCAGCAGTGAAGGTGCTAGCGGGAGACCAGATACGCAGTATTTT | CASSEGASGRPDTQYF | NA | TRBJ2-3 | TRBV2 | TRBD2
TGTGCCAGCAGCTTAGTCCTCCGACAGGGGGCAGATACGCAGTATTTT | CASSLVLRQGADTQYF | few | TRBJ2-3 | TRBV7-2 | TRBD1
TGTGCCATCAGTGAGTCTTTGGGGCAGGGAAGCTCCTACGAGCAGTACTTC | CAISESLGQGSSYEQYF | NA | TRBJ2-7 | TRBV10-3 | NA
TGTGCCAGCAGCCAAGATTGGAACAGGGTGGTGGCTTTCTTT | CASSQDWNRVVAFF | NA | TRBJ1-1 | TRBV14 | NA
TGCAGCGTCCGGGGGACAGGGAGCTCCTACGAGCAGTACTTC | CSVRGTGSSYEQYF | NA | TRBJ2-7 | TRBV29-1 | TRBD1
TGTGCCAGTAGTCTCGATCATGGGACTAGCTTCTACGAGCAGTACTTC | CASSLDHGTSFYEQYF | many | TRBJ2-7 | TRBV19 | TRBD2
TGTGCCAGCAGTTCACAGGGAATTGTATATCAGCCCCAGCATTTT | CASSSQGIVYQPQHF | NA | TRBJ1-5 | TRBV28 | NA
TGTGCCAGCAGTTCAGGGCCCAGCGGGGAGACTTTCGCAGATACGCAGTATTTT | CASSSGPSGETFADTQYF | few | TRBJ2-3 | TRBV27 | TRBD2
TGTGCCAGTAGTATAGGTTTGACGAATAGCACAGATACGCAGTATTTT | CASSIGLTNSTDTQYF | NA | TRBJ2-3 | TRBV19 | NA
TGCGCCAGCAGCTTGGAAGGTCTTTTTCAGAGTGAGCGGTCCAAAAACATTCAGTACTTC | CASSLEGLFQSERSKNIQYF | NA | TRBJ2-4 | TRBV5-1 | NA
TGTGCCAGCAGTCCCGCCTCTACGGGTGAGCAGTACTTC | CASSPASTGEQYF | few | TRBJ2-7 | TRBV28 | NA
TGTGCCAGCAGTTTACGGGGCGGGGAGCCCTACAATGAGCAGTTCTTC | CASSLRGGEPYNEQFF | few | TRBJ2-1 | TRBV28 | NA